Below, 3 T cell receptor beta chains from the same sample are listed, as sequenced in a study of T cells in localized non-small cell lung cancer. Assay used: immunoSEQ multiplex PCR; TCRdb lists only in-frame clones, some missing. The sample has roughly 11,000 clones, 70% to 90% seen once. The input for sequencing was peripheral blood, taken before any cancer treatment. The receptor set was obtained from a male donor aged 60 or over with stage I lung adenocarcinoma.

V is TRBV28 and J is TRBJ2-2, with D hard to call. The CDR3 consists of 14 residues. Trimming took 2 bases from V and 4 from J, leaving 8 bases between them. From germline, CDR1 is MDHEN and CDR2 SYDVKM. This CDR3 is CASSLGVGTGELFF. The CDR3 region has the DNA TGTGCCAGCAGTTTAGGGGTGGGCACCGGGGAGCTGTTTTTT.

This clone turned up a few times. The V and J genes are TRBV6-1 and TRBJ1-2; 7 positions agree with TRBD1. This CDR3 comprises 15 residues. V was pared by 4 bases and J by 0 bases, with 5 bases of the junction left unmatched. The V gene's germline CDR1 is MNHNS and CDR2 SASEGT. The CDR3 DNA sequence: TGTGCCAGCAGTGGACAGGGAACCACTAACTATGGCTACACCTTC. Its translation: CASSGQGTTNYGYTF.

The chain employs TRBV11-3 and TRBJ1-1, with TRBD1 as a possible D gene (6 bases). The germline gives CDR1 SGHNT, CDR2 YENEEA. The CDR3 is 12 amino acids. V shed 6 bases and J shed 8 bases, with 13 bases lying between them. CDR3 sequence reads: CASRGGREEAFF. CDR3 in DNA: TGTGCCAGCAGAGGGGGGCGCGAGGAAGCTTTCTTT.